What follows are 13 T cell receptor beta chains derived from one specimen sequenced in a study of blood T cell repertoires in COVID-19. TCRdb keeps only in-frame clones here, not all; method: immunoSEQ multiplex PCR. The sample yields about 57,000 clones, roughly 78% seen once. Specimen: peripheral blood. The receptor source for this set is a woman aged 80 or older with acute or convalescent COVID-19.

The J gene is TRBJ2-7, the V gene TRBV7-2, with 16 bases fitting TRBD2. Trimming at V came to 1 base and at J to 5 bases, leaving 5 bases not matched to a gene. The CDR3 runs to 17 residues. The germline CDR1 and CDR2 sequences are SGHTA and FQGNSA. CDR3 in amino acids: CASSLVRGLAGGNEQYF. The CDR3 DNA follows: TGTGCCAGCAGCTTAGTAAGGGGACTAGCGGGGGGGAACGAGCAGTACTTC.

This chain uses TRBV7-2 with TRBJ2-7, with 7 positions matching TRBD1. V trimming: 1 base; J trimming: 2 bases; junction bases outside the gene matches: 11. This CDR3 is 17 amino acids long. Per the germline V gene, CDR1 is SGHTA and CDR2 is FQGNSA. As DNA, the CDR3 is TGTGCCAGCAGCTTAGTCATAAGACAGGGATCGCCCTACGAGCAGTACTTC. This sequence encodes CASSLVIRQGSPYEQYF.

Notes on this clone: Other DNA sequences from this sample encode an identical CDR3 as well. V is TRBV6-5 and J is TRBJ1-5; the match to TRBD1 covers 9 bases. The CDR3 is made up of 14 amino acids. J lost 2 bases, V lost 6 bases, and 2 bases had no gene match. Germline V CDR1 and CDR2: MNHEY, SVGAGI. The CDR3: CASSRDRGNQPQHF. DNA of the CDR3: TGTGCCAGCAGCCGGGACAGGGGCAATCAGCCCCAGCATTTT.

This clone showed up just a few times. The J gene is TRBJ2-5, the V gene TRBV27, with D possibly matching TRBD1 (5 bases). CDR1 and CDR2 (germline): MNHEY, SMNVEV (reference sequence). CDR3 length: 15 residues. The ends were cut back, 3 bases at V and 0 bases at J, with 11 bases in the middle. The CDR3 DNA is TGTGCCAGCAGTTTCGGTCAGGGTGACCAAGAGACCCAGTACTTC. It yields the protein CASSFGQGDQETQYF.

The gene calls are TRBV6-5 and TRBJ1-2, with 9 bases that match TRBD1. Trimming at V came to 6 bases and at J to 8 bases, leaving 10 bases not matched to a gene. This CDR3 is built from 14 residues. The germline V gene encodes CDR1 MNHEY and CDR2 SVGAGI. The CDR3 nucleotides read TGTGCCAGCAGAGGGGACAGGGCCGATCCGGGCTACACCTTC. It encodes CASRGDRADPGYTF.

The rearrangement joins TRBV6-5 to TRBJ1-1; D is perhaps TRBD1 (5 bases). The V gene's germline CDR1 is MNHEY and CDR2 SVGAGI. CDR3 length equals 13 residues. Trimming took off 6 bases at V and 1 base at J, with 9 bases between the two ends. This CDR3 reads CASRVGQNTEAFF. CDR3 coding DNA: TGTGCCAGCAGAGTCGGACAGAACACTGAAGCTTTCTTT.

This chain connects TRBV18 to TRBJ1-2; possibly TRBD1 for D (5 bases). The germline V and J ends were trimmed by 3 bases and 4 bases, with 12 bases remaining between them. This CDR3 has 14 residues. The germline V gene encodes CDR1 KGHSH and CDR2 LQKENI. The CDR3 spells CASSPGRDFYGYTF. DNA for the CDR3: TGTGCCAGCTCACCGGGCAGGGACTTCTATGGCTACACCTTC.

V is TRBV29-1 and J is TRBJ2-7, with a tentative D call TRBD2 (6 bases). Germline V lookup: CDR1 SQVTM, CDR2 ANQGSEA. V dropped 7 bases and J dropped 0 bases, with 10 bases sitting between them. This CDR3 is 12 amino acids long. Written as DNA, the CDR3 is TGCAGCGCGGGGGTAGTCTCCTACGAGCAGTACTTC. Translation: CSAGVVSYEQYF.

The rearrangement uses TRBV2 and TRBJ1-2; TRBD1 aligns across 8 bases. Germline V CDR1 and CDR2: SNHLY, FYNNEI. J gave up 4 bases and V 0 bases, and 7 bases lay outside the gene matches. The CDR3 is made up of 16 amino acids. The CDR3 protein is CASSEAQRTGLYGYTF. For the CDR3, the DNA is TGTGCCAGCAGTGAAGCGCAAAGGACAGGGCTCTATGGCTACACCTTC.

The rearrangement uses TRBV19 and TRBJ1-3; D call uncertain. This CDR3 is 14 amino acids long. Germline V gene data show CDR1 as LNHDA and CDR2 as SQIVND (reference sequence). Deletions cut 6 bases from V and 5 bases from J, with 14 bases between. In nucleotides, the CDR3 is TGTGCCAGTAGCACAGATCCCGCGAGAAACACCATATATTTT. Its translation is CASSTDPARNTIYF.

The rearrangement joins TRBV6-5 to TRBJ1-2; D is possibly TRBD1 (5 bases). The CDR3 has 15 residues. V was pared by 3 bases and J by 8 bases, with 19 bases between. Germline loops: CDR1 MNHEY, CDR2 SVGAGI. The CDR3 protein is CASSYGQGAMSGYTF. The CDR3 region has the DNA TGTGCCAGCAGTTATGGTCAGGGTGCAATGAGCGGCTACACCTTC.

V and J are TRBV11-2 and TRBJ1-3; D gene ambiguous. CDR1 and CDR2 (germline): SGHAT, FQNNGV. V was cut by 0 bases and J by 0 bases, with 6 bases left in between. This CDR3 contains 15 residues. The CDR3 protein is CASSLEGASGNTIYF. CDR3 coding DNA: TGTGCCAGCAGCTTAGAGGGCGCCTCTGGAAACACCATATATTTT.

This chain links TRBV11-3 with TRBJ2-1, with TRBD2 matching over 9 bases. CDR3 length: 15 residues. In germline, CDR1 is SGHNT, CDR2 YENEEA. V was clipped by 5 bases and J by 1 base; unmatched bases: 3. The CDR3 bases are TGTGCCAGCAGCCGCGGGGGGGCTTCCTACAATGAGCAGTTCTTC. Translating it yields CASSRGGASYNEQFF. The variable domain in full, completed from reference TRBV11-3 and TRBJ2-1, reads EAGVVQSPRYKIIEKKQPVAFWCNPISGHNTLYWYLQNLGQGPELLIRYENEEAVDDSQLPKDRFSAERLKGVDSTLKIQPAELGDSAVYLCASSRGGASYNEQFFGPGTRLTVL.